The 31 T cell receptor beta chains presented below share a single source sample, sequenced in a study of blood T cell repertoires in COVID-19. Profiled with immunoSEQ multiplex PCR; TCRdb holds only in-frame clones, not every one. The sample has 60,000 to 70,000 clones, about 89% seen once. What was sequenced was peripheral blood. These receptors originate from a human donor in a cohort sampled during active COVID-19.

The chain combines TRBV19 with TRBJ2-1; 8 bases are a match to TRBD2. The CDR3 covers 14 residues. Germline lookup yields CDR1 LNHDA and CDR2 SQIVND (reference sequence). V dropped 5 bases and J dropped 12; count of bases not matched to a gene: 12. CDR3 DNA: TGTGCCAGTAGTCACTTAGCGGGAACTTGGGGGCAGTTCTTC. Residues: CASSHLAGTWGQFF.

The J gene is TRBJ2-7, the V gene TRBV6-2 or TRBV6-3, with 8 bases identical to TRBD2. The CDR3 is 16 residues long. The junction had 10 bases not matched to a gene; V was cut back by 4 bases and J by 2 bases. Germline CDR1 reads MNHEY; CDR2 reads SVGEGT. The CDR3 reads CASSFAGGLEPYEQYF. The CDR3 DNA reads as TGTGCCAGCAGTTTTGCGGGGGGACTAGAACCCTACGAGCAGTACTTC.

The rearrangement joins TRBV27 to TRBJ1-1; D not resolved. The length of the CDR3 is 11 residues. From germline, CDR1 is MNHEY and CDR2 SMNVEV (reference sequence). The ends were cut back, 8 bases at V and 7 bases at J, with 11 bases in the middle. This CDR3 is CASATGGEAFF. In nucleotides, the CDR3 is TGTGCCAGCGCCACGGGAGGTGAAGCTTTCTTT.

J is TRBJ2-1 and V is TRBV19; D is possibly TRBD2 (7 bases). The CDR3 has 15 residues. Germline V gene data show CDR1 as LNHDA and CDR2 as SQIVND (reference sequence). Trimming left V 3 bases short and J 4 bases short, with 13 bases between. Written as DNA, the CDR3 is TGTGCCAGTAGTATCCCGGGGGGCGTGTACAATGAGCAGTTCTTC. It translates to CASSIPGGVYNEQFF.

Notes on this clone: This CDR3 is also generated by other DNA sequences in the sample. The chain carries TRBV5-5 and TRBJ2-1, with D possibly matching TRBD2 (6 bases). This CDR3 has 15 residues. The germline V and J ends were trimmed by 1 base and 0 bases, with 8 bases remaining between them. CDR1 is SGHKS, CDR2 YYEKEE, per germline (reference sequence). In DNA form, the CDR3 reads TGTGCCAGCAGCTTGTGGGACTCCTCCTACAATGAGCAGTTCTTC. It specifies CASSLWDSSYNEQFF.

The genes are TRBV29-1 and TRBJ1-1; D remains unclear. Germline V gene sequence: CDR1 SQVTM, CDR2 ANQGSEA. The CDR3 covers 12 residues. Trimming left V 3 bases short and J 0 bases short, with 5 bases between. CDR3 protein: CSVDQMNTEAFF. DNA for the CDR3: TGCAGCGTTGATCAGATGAACACTGAAGCTTTCTTT.

CDR3 DNA: TGCAGCGCCCGTCGCGGGGCTAGCACAGATACGCAGTATTTT. Translation gives CSARRGASTDTQYF. The chain joins TRBV29-1 to TRBJ2-3; TRBD2 is a possible D gene (6 bases). The germline V gene encodes CDR1 SQVTM and CDR2 ANQGSEA. The CDR3 consists of 14 residues. V dropped 7 bases and J dropped 0 bases, with 14 bases sitting between them.

The CDR3 DNA follows: TGTGCCAGCAGGCGGACAGGTGGGTATGGCTACACCTTC. As protein: CASRRTGGYGYTF. This chain uses TRBV7-3 with TRBJ1-2, with 7 bases matching TRBD1. Germline V gene lookup returns CDR1 SGHTA and CDR2 FQGTGA. V was clipped by 6 bases and J by 5 bases; unmatched bases: 6. The CDR3 runs 13 residues. Combining the CDR3 with reference TRBV7-3 and TRBJ1-2 gives the whole variable domain GAGVSQTPSNKVTEKGKYVELRCDPISGHTALYWYRQSLGQGPEFLIYFQGTGAADDSGLPNDRFFAVRPEGSVSTLKIQRTERGDSAVYLCASRRTGGYGYTFGSGTRLTVV.

The J gene is TRBJ2-1, the V gene TRBV2; 9 bases match TRBD2. The V and J ends lost 8 bases and 4 bases, in that order; junction bases with no gene match: 21. Germline-derived CDR1 and CDR2 are SNHLY and FYNNEI. The CDR3 runs to 19 residues. CDR3 amino acids: CASGGGDTKTSGRYNEQFF. DNA for the CDR3: TGTGCCAGCGGCGGAGGGGATACAAAGACTAGCGGAAGATACAATGAGCAGTTCTTC. Complete variable domain (other parts from reference TRBV2 and TRBJ2-1): EPEVTQTPSHQVTQMGQEVILRCVPISNHLYFYWYRQILGQKVEFLVSFYNNEISEKSEIFDDQFSVERPDGSNFTLKIRSTKLEDSAMYFCASGGGDTKTSGRYNEQFFGPGTRLTVL.

The chain combines TRBV7-9 with TRBJ1-1; 9 bases fit TRBD1. V lost 7 bases, J lost 2 bases, and 5 bases stayed unmatched. The germline gives CDR1 SEHNR, CDR2 FQNEAQ (reference sequence). This CDR3 is 14 amino acids long. CDR3 in DNA: TGTGCCAGCACCGACAGGGGGGTCAACACTGAAGCTTTCTTT. Amino acids: CASTDRGVNTEAFF. The variable domain in full, completed from reference TRBV7-9 and TRBJ1-1, reads DTGVSQNPRHKITKRGQNVTFRCDPISEHNRLYWYRQTLGQGPEFLTYFQNEAQLEKSRLLSDRFSAERPKGSFSTLEIQRTEQGDSAMYLCASTDRGVNTEAFFGQGTRLTVV.

The V call is TRBV4-3, the J call TRBJ1-4; D unclear. Germline CDR1 and CDR2: LGHNA and YSLEER. V was clipped by 0 bases and J by 10 bases, with 15 bases between them. The CDR3 sequence is 15 residues long. DNA of the CDR3: TGCGCCAGCAGCCAAGATATGGGGTACGCGGGAAAACTGTTTTTT. This codes for CASSQDMGYAGKLFF.

J is TRBJ1-2 and V is TRBV19; a possible D gene is TRBD1 (6 bases). V was pared by 6 bases and J by 2 bases, with 10 bases between. The germline V gene has CDR1 LNHDA and CDR2 SQIVND (reference sequence). This CDR3 contains 13 residues. CDR3 loop: CASRDQGNYGYTF. The CDR3 region has the DNA TGTGCCAGTAGGGATCAGGGGAACTATGGCTACACCTTC.

The J gene is TRBJ2-1, the V gene TRBV15; D is perhaps TRBD2 (7 bases). From germline, CDR1 is LNHNV and CDR2 YYDKDF (reference sequence). Trimming removed 5 bases at V and 2 bases at J, with 16 bases between. The CDR3 covers 16 residues. This CDR3 reads CATSSSAGAAYNEQFF. DNA for the CDR3: TGTGCCACCAGCTCAAGCGCGGGGGCCGCCTACAATGAGCAGTTCTTC.

This chain connects TRBV19 to TRBJ1-2; D possibly corresponds to TRBD1 (5 bases). Germline CDR1 LNHDA, CDR2 SQIVND (reference sequence). The V end was cut by 2 bases, the J end by 8 bases, with 12 bases between. The CDR3 runs 13 residues. The CDR3 sequence is CASSILQAQGYTF. Written as DNA, the CDR3 is TGTGCCAGTAGTATATTACAGGCTCAGGGCTACACCTTC. Full variable domain (missing parts from reference TRBV19 and TRBJ1-2): DGGITQSPKYLFRKEGQNVTLSCEQNLNHDAMYWYRQDPGQGLRLIYYSQIVNDFQKGDIAEGYSVSREKKESFPLTVTSAQKNPTAFYLCASSILQAQGYTFGSGTRLTVV.

CDR3 in amino acids: CASSLQGGAETQYF. Here the CDR3 DNA reads TGTGCCAGCAGTTTGCAAGGGGGCGCGGAGACCCAGTACTTC. The chain combines TRBV7-9 with TRBJ2-5; 7 nucleotides line up with TRBD1. Trimming removed 6 bases from V and 5 bases from J; junction bases left unmatched: 9. The CDR3 extends over 14 amino acids. Germline lookup yields CDR1 SEHNR and CDR2 FQNEAQ (reference sequence).

This chain joins TRBV21-1 and TRBJ2-3; the tabulated D call, TRBD2, remains unverified against the DNA. TRBV21-1 is shown as a pseudogene. The CDR3 sequence is 17 residues long. The CDR3 bases are TGTGCCAGCAGCATGGGGACTAGCGGAAGTCTTCTGGATACGCAGTATTTT. Residues: CASSMGTSGSLLDTQYF.

V gene TRBV4-3 combines with J gene TRBJ1-2, with TRBD1 identical over 9 bases. J gave up 7 bases and V 0 bases, and 6 bases lay outside the gene matches. CDR3 size: 15 residues. The germline gives CDR1 LGHNA, CDR2 YSLEER. The CDR3 nucleotides read TGCGCCAGCAGCCAAGAGAGGGACAGGGTGTTTGGCTACACCTTC. Amino acids: CASSQERDRVFGYTF.

The genes are TRBV28 and TRBJ1-2; D might be TRBD1 (6 bases). The CDR3 totals 16 residues. CDR1 is MDHEN, CDR2 SYDVKM, per germline. The V end was cut by 6 bases, the J end by 0 bases, with 17 bases between. The CDR3 spells CASSRQDLRANYGYTF. CDR3 nucleotide sequence: TGTGCCAGCAGCAGACAGGACCTCCGGGCTAACTATGGCTACACCTTC.

This sequence joins TRBV4-1 and TRBJ2-5; 10 bases align to TRBD2. V shed 1 base and J 2 bases; nucleotides not matched to a gene: 4. Germline lookup yields CDR1 MGHRA and CDR2 YSYEKL. This CDR3 is built from 16 residues. The CDR3 DNA follows: TGCGCCAGCAGCCAAGCACAGCGGGGGGGACAAGAGACCCAGTACTTC. This translates into CASSQAQRGGQETQYF.

This sequence joins TRBV5-4 and TRBJ1-3, with 7 bases fitting TRBD1. The CDR3 runs 14 residues. V lost 4 bases and J lost 0; bases outside the gene matches: 1. Germline loops: CDR1 SGHNT, CDR2 YYREEE (reference sequence). For the CDR3, the DNA is TGTGCCAGCAGCCGGGACAGCTCTGGAAACACCATATATTTT. This translates into CASSRDSSGNTIYF. Drawing the rest from reference TRBV5-4 and TRBJ1-3, the complete variable domain is ETGVTQSPTHLIKTRGQQVTLRCSSQSGHNTVSWYQQALGQGPQFIFQYYREEENGRGNFPPRFSGLQFPNYSSELNVNALELDDSALYLCASSRDSSGNTIYFGEGSWLTVV.

A single count supports this clone. The chain combines TRBV10-1 with TRBJ2-1, with 7 bases that match TRBD1. Per germline, CDR1 WNHNN and CDR2 SYGVQD (reference sequence). The CDR3 totals 16 residues. After removal of 3 bases from V and 4 bases from J, the junction contained 9 bases not matched to a gene. The chain's CDR3 is CASSESLDRQYNEQFF. CDR3 nucleotides: TGCGCCAGCAGTGAATCGTTGGACAGGCAGTACAATGAGCAGTTCTTC.

This chain connects TRBV6-2 or TRBV6-3 to TRBJ1-2; possible D gene TRBD1, 6 bases. CDR3 length equals 15 residues. V gave up 5 bases and J gave up 1 base, with 14 bases separating them. Germline CDR1 and CDR2: MNHEY and SVGEGT. The CDR3 DNA is TGTGCCAGCAGTACCCGGGACATAATTAACTATGGCTACACCTTC. This sequence encodes CASSTRDIINYGYTF.

The chain links TRBV28 to TRBJ1-5; the match to TRBD1 covers 7 bases. Germline CDR1 MDHEN, CDR2 SYDVKM. The CDR3 has 15 amino acids. V gave up 8 bases and J gave up 2 bases; unmatched junction bases: 9. The CDR3 coding sequence is TGTGCCAGCGGGCGAGGACAGGACGGCAATCAGCCCCAGCATTTT. The encoded protein is CASGRGQDGNQPQHF.

The V and J genes are TRBV5-4 and TRBJ2-3; 10 nucleotides match TRBD2. CDR1 and CDR2 (germline): SGHNT, YYREEE (reference sequence). Trimming took 4 bases from V and 2 from J; bases not matched to a gene: 13. This CDR3 has 18 residues. DNA of the CDR3: TGTGCCAGCAGCCTCGGTATCGGACTAGCGGTTCTCACAGATACGCAGTATTTT. Protein: CASSLGIGLAVLTDTQYF.

J is TRBJ1-1 and V is TRBV11-3; D remains unclear. In germline, CDR1 is SGHNT, CDR2 YENEEA. CDR3 length equals 13 residues. Trimming stripped 5 bases from V and 4 bases from J, with 11 bases between. The CDR3 bases are TGTGCCAGCAGCCCAAATCGGGGCACTGAAGCTTTCTTT. As protein: CASSPNRGTEAFF.

The chain couples TRBV6-2 or TRBV6-3 to TRBJ2-5, with 7 bases identical to TRBD2. The CDR3 consists of 17 residues. Looked up from germline, CDR1 is MNHEY and CDR2 is SVGEGT. J lost 0 bases, V lost 1 base, and 8 bases had no gene match. CDR3: CASSYYLLAADQETQYF. The CDR3, as DNA: TGTGCCAGCAGTTACTATTTGCTAGCGGCGGACCAAGAGACCCAGTACTTC.

This chain connects TRBV18 to TRBJ1-1; D remains ambiguous. This CDR3 comprises 13 residues. Germline values: CDR1 KGHSH, CDR2 LQKENI. Trimming cost V 1 base and J 2 bases, with 5 bases left between them. The CDR3 spells CASSPRANTEAFF. CDR3 coding DNA: TGTGCCAGCTCACCACGGGCAAACACTGAAGCTTTCTTT.

This sequence joins TRBV15 and TRBJ1-1, with D possibly matching TRBD1 (5 bases). The CDR3 has 13 amino acids. V was shortened by 9 bases and J by 2 bases, with 13 bases between the two germline ends. Per germline, CDR1 LNHNV and CDR2 YYDKDF (reference sequence). The DNA for the CDR3 is TGTGCCACTGGCTTGGGGCTCAACACTGAAGCTTTCTTT. Translating gives CATGLGLNTEAFF.

In this sample, this clone turned up once. The chain recombines TRBV7-2 with TRBJ2-3, with D possibly matching TRBD2 (7 bases). CDR3 length: 16 amino acids. The germline V gene encodes CDR1 SGHTA and CDR2 FQGNSA. Trimming took 0 bases from V and 6 from J, leaving 16 bases between them. DNA for the CDR3: TGTGCCAGCAGCTTAGCGGGGGGGCCGATGGCGGATACGCAGTATTTT. This gives the protein CASSLAGGPMADTQYF. Drawing the rest from reference TRBV7-2 and TRBJ2-3, the complete variable domain is GAGVSQSPSNKVTEKGKDVELRCDPISGHTALYWYRQSLGQGLEFLIYFQGNSAPDKSGLPSDRFSAERTGGSVSTLTIQRTQQEDSAVYLCASSLAGGPMADTQYFGPGTRLTVL.

This clone was detected a few times. CDR3 in amino acids: CASSLSGGQGKNIQYF. As DNA, the CDR3 is TGTGCCAGCAGCTTATCGGGGGGGCAGGGCAAAAACATTCAGTACTTC. The genes are TRBV7-2 and TRBJ2-4; TRBD2 matches 8 bases. Trimming removed 2 bases from V and 3 bases from J; junction bases left unmatched: 6. The CDR3 has 16 amino acids. Per germline, CDR1 SGHTA and CDR2 FQGNSA.

This sequence joins TRBV7-2 and TRBJ2-4; D perhaps matches TRBD1 (5 bases). Germline lookup yields CDR1 SGHTA and CDR2 FQGNSA. V lost 5 bases to trimming and J lost 3 bases, with 23 bases between them. The CDR3 loop spans 18 amino acids. CDR3 region: CASSGSLGPEDYKNIQYF. The CDR3 DNA is TGTGCCAGCAGCGGATCGTTGGGGCCCGAAGATTACAAAAACATTCAGTACTTC.